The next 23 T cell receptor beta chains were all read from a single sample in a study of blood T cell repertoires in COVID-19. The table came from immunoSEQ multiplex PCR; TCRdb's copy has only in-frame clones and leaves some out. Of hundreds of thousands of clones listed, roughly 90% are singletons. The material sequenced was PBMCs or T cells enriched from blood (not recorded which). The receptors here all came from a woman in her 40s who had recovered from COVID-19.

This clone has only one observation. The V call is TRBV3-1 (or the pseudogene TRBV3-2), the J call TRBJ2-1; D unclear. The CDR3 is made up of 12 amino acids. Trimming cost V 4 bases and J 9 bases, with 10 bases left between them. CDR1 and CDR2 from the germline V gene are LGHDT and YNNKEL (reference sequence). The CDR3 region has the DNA TGTGCCAGCAGCCGAGTTGGCGGTGAGCAGTTCTTC. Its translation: CASSRVGGEQFF.

CDR3 in DNA: TGTGCCAGCAGTCTAAACAGGGCCGGGACTAGCGCCTACAATGAGCAGTTCTTC. It encodes CASSLNRAGTSAYNEQFF. The genes are TRBV27 and TRBJ2-1; 10 nucleotides agree with TRBD2. The junction had 12 bases not matched to a gene; V was cut back by 5 bases and J by 2 bases. Germline CDR1 and CDR2: MNHEY and SMNVEV (reference sequence). The CDR3 runs to 18 residues.

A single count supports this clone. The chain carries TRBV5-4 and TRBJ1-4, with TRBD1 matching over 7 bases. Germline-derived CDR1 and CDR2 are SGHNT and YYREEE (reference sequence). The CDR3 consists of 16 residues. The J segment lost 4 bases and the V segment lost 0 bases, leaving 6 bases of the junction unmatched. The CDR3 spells CASSLDLQGINEKLFF. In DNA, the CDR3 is TGTGCCAGCAGCTTGGACCTACAGGGGATTAATGAAAAACTGTTTTTT.

CDR3 sequence: CASKSTGEYGYTF. In nucleotides, the CDR3 is TGTGCCAGCAAGAGCACAGGGGAATATGGCTACACCTTC. This chain uses TRBV7-3 with TRBJ1-2, with TRBD1 matching over 7 bases. Germline CDR1 reads SGHTA; CDR2 reads FQGTGA. With V trimmed by 7 bases and J by 5 bases, 7 bases remained unmatched. The CDR3 has 13 amino acids. Supplemented by reference TRBV7-3 and TRBJ1-2, the full variable domain reads GAGVSQTPSNKVTEKGKYVELRCDPISGHTALYWYRQSLGQGPEFLIYFQGTGAADDSGLPNDRFFAVRPEGSVSTLKIQRTERGDSAVYLCASKSTGEYGYTFGSGTRLTVV.

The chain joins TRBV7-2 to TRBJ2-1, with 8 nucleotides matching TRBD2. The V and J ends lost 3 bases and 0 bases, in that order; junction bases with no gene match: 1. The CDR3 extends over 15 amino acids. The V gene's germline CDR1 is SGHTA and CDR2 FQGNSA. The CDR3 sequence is CASSLTSDSYNEQFF. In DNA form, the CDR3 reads TGTGCCAGCAGCTTGACTAGCGACTCCTACAATGAGCAGTTCTTC.

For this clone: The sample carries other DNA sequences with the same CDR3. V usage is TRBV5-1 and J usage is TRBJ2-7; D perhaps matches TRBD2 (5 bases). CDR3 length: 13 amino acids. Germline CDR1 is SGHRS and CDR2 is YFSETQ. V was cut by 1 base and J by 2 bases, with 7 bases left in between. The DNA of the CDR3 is TGCGCCAGCAGCTTGCCCGGGACCTACGAGCAGTACTTC. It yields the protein CASSLPGTYEQYF.

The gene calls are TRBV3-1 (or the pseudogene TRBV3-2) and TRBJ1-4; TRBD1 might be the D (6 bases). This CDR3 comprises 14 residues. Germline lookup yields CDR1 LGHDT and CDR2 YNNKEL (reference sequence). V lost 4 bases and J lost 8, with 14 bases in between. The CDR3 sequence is CASSLFNTGEKLFF. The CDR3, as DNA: TGTGCCAGCAGCCTTTTTAACACAGGGGAAAAACTGTTTTTT.

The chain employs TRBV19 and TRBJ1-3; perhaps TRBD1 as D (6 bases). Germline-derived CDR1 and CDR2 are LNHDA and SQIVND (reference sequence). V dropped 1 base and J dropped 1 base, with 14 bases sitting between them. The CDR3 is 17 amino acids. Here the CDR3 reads CASSIGAGETSGNTIYF. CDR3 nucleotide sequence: TGTGCCAGTAGTATAGGGGCAGGGGAGACTTCTGGAAACACCATATATTTT.

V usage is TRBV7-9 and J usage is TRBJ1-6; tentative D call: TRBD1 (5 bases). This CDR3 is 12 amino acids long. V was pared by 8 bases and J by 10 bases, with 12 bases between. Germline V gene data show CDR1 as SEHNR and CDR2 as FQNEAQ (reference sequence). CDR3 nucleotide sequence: TGTGCCAGCGGGGGGGTTCACTCACCCCTCCACTTT. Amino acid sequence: CASGGVHSPLHF.

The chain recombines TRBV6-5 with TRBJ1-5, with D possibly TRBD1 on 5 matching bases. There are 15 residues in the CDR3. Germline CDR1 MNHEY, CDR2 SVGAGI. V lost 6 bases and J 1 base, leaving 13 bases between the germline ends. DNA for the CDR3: TGTGCCAGCAGCCCGCTCGGACAAAGCAATCAGCCCCAGCATTTT. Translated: CASSPLGQSNQPQHF.

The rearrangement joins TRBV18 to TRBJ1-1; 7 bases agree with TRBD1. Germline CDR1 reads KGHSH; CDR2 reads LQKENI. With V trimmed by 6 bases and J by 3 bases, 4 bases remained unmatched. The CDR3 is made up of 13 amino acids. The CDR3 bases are TGTGCCAGCTCCCTTGACAGGGACACTGAAGCTTTCTTT. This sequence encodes CASSLDRDTEAFF.

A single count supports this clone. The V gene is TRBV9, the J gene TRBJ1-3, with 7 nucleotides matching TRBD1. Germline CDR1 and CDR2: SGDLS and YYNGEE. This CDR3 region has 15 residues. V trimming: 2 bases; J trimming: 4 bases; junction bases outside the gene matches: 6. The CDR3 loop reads CASSVQGQWGNTIYF. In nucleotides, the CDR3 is TGTGCCAGCAGCGTTCAGGGACAGTGGGGAAACACCATATATTTT.

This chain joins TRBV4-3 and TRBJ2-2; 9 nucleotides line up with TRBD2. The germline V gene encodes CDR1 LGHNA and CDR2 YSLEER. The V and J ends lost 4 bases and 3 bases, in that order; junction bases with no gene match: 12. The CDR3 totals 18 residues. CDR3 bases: TGCGCCAGCAGCCGCAGGGTAGCGGGAGACTTGGACACCGGGGAGCTGTTTTTT. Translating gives CASSRRVAGDLDTGELFF.

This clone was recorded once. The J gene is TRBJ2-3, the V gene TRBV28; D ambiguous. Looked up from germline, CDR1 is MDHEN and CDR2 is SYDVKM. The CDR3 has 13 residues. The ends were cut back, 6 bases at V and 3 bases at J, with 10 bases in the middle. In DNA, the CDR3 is TGTGCCAGCAGCCCCGGGTTTACAGATACGCAGTATTTT. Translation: CASSPGFTDTQYF.

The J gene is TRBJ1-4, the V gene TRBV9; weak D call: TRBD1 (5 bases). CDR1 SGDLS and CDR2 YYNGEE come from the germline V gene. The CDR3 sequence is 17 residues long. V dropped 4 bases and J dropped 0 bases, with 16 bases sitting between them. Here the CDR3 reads CASSSDPQGATNEKLFF. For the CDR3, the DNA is TGTGCCAGCAGCTCAGACCCCCAGGGCGCAACTAATGAAAAACTGTTTTTT.

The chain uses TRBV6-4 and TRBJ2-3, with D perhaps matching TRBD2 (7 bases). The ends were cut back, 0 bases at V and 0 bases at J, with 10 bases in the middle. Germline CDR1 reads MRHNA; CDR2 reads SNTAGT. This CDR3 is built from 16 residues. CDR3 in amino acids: CASSDSGGLSTDTQYF. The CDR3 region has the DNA TGTGCCAGCAGTGACTCGGGGGGGCTTAGCACAGATACGCAGTATTTT.

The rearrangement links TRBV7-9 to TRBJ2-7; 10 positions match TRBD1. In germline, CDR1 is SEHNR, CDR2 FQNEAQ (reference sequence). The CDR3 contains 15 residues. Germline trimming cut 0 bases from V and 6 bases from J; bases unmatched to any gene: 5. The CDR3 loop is CASSLAGTGVVEQYF. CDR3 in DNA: TGTGCCAGCAGCTTAGCCGGGACAGGGGTTGTCGAGCAGTACTTC.

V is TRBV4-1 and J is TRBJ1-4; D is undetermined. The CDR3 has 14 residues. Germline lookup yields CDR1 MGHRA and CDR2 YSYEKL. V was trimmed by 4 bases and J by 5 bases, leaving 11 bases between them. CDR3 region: CASSLGRGNEKLFF. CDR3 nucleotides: TGCGCCAGCAGCCTCGGCCGGGGAAATGAAAAACTGTTTTTT.

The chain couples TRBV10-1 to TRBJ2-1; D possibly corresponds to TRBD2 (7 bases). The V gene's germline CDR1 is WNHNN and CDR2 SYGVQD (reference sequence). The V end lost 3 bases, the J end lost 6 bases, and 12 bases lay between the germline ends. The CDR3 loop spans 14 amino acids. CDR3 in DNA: TGCGCCAGCAGTGATCGGCGGGGGCTCAATGAGCAGTTCTTC. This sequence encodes CASSDRRGLNEQFF.

CDR3 DNA sequence: TGTGCCAGCAGCTTAGGGACTAGAATTGACGAGCAGTACTTC. Its translation is CASSLGTRIDEQYF. V gene TRBV7-9 combines with J gene TRBJ2-7; TRBD2 matches 7 bases. The junction had 5 bases not matched to a gene; V was cut back by 1 base and J by 5 bases. The length of the CDR3 is 14 residues. Germline V lookup: CDR1 SEHNR, CDR2 FQNEAQ (reference sequence).

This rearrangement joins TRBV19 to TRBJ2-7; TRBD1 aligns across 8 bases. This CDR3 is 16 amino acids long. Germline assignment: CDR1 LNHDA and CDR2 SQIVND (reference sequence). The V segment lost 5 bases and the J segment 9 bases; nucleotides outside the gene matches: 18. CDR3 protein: CASSAQTGDADAVQYF. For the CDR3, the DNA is TGTGCCAGTAGTGCACAGACAGGGGACGCAGACGCTGTGCAGTACTTC.

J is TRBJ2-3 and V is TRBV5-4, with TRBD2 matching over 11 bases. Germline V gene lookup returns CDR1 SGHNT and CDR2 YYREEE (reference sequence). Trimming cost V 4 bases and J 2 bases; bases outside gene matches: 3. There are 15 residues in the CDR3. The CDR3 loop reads CASSKTSGDTDTQYF. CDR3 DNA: TGTGCCAGCAGCAAGACTAGCGGGGACACAGATACGCAGTATTTT.

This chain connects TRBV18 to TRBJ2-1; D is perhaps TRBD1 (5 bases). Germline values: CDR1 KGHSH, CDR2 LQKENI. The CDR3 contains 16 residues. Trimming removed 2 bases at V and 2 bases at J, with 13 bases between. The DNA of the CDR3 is TGTGCCAGCTCACCATATAGGGGCTCTCCCTACAATGAGCAGTTCTTC. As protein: CASSPYRGSPYNEQFF.